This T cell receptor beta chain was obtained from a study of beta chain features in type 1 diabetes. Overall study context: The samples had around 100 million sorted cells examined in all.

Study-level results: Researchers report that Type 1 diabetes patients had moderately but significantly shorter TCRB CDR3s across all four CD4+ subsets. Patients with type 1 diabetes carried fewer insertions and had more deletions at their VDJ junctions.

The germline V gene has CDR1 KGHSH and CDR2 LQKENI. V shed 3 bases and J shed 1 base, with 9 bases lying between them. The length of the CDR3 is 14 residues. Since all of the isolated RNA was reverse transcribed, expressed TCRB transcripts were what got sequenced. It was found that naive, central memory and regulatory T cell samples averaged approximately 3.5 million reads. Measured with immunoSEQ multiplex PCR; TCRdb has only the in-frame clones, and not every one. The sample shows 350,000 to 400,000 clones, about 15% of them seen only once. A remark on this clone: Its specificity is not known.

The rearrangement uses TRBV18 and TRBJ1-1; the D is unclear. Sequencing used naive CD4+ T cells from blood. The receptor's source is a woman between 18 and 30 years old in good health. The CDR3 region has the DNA TGTGCCAGCTCACCCGACTCGCCGAACACTGAAGCTTTCTTT. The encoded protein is CASSPDSPNTEAFF. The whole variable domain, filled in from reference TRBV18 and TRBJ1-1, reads NAGVMQNPRHLVRRRGQEARLRCSPMKGHSHVYWYRQLPEEGLKFMVYLQKENIIDESGMPKERFSAEFPKEGPSILRIQQVVRGDSAAYFCASSPDSPNTEAFFGQGTRLTVV.